This T cell receptor (beta chain) was observed in a study of shared clonotypes between healthy human individuals. None of the donors, who were healthy HIV-negative adults, had recently had acute infections or vaccinations. The genomic DNA of each subset was split evenly across several immunoSEQ plates. Original processing methods: Without quality scores, immunoSEQ junctional reads could not be filtered like full-length reads. The method was immunoSEQ multiplex PCR; TCRdb's version includes in-frame clones alone and lacks a portion of them. The V and J calls and clone size were taken over from that table, and D and trimming were inferred from the DNA. Altogether around 550,000 clones are present, less than 96% being singletons, with the ten largest covering approximately 0.06%. V gave up 5 bases and J gave up 8 bases, with 16 bases separating them. Germline lookup yields CDR1 MDHEN and CDR2 SYDVKM. This CDR3 is 14 amino acids long.

Sequenced input: naive CD4+ T cells sorted from blood. Subset noted: CD45RA+ positively selected. The sequence was collected from a woman aged 30 to 39 in good health. The V gene is TRBV28, the J gene TRBJ2-1; D is undetermined. Here the CDR3 reads CASSPIDEVDEQFF. CDR3 nucleotide sequence: TGTGCCAGCAGTCCCATTGACGAGGTCGATGAGCAGTTCTTC.